This T cell receptor (beta chain) appears in the sequencing data of a study of T cell changes during pregnancy in multiple sclerosis. Method: immunoSEQ multiplex PCR; TCRdb's copy keeps in-frame clones and lacks some. The sample records some 74,000 clones, roughly 90% being singletons. The CDR3 spans 12 residues. The chain couples TRBV21-1 to TRBJ2-3; the D call in the table, TRBD2, was not verified against the DNA. TRBV21-1 is reported as a pseudogene. Source: peripheral blood, taken after pregnancy. This receptor was obtained from a female donor in good health, enrolled as a control in a pregnancy study. This CDR3 is CATHGIADTQYF. The CDR3 DNA reads as TGTGCCACCCACGGGATAGCAGATACGCAGTATTTT.